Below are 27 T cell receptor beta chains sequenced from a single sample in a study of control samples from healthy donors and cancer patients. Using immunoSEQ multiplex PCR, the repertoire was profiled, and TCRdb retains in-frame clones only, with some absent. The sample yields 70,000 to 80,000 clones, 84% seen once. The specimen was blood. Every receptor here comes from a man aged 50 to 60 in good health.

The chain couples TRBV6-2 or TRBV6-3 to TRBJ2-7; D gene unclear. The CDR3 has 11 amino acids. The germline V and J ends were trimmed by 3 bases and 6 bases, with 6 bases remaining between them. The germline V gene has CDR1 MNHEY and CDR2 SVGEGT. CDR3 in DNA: TGTGCCAGCAGTTATGGTGGCGAGCAGTACTTC. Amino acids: CASSYGGEQYF.

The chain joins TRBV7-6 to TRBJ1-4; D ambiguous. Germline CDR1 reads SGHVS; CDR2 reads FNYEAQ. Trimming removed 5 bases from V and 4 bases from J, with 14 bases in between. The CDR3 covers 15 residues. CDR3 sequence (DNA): TGTGCCAGCAGCCTTAGGGCGGAACTTAATGAAAAACTGTTTTTT. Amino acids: CASSLRAELNEKLFF.

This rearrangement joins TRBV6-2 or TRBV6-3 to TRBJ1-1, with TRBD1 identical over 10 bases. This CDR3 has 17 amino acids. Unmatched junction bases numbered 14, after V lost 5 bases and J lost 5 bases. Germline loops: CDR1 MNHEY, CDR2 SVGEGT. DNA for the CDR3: TGTGCCAGCAGTCAAGGGACAGGGGTTCCCTTGAGGACTGAAGCTTTCTTT. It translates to CASSQGTGVPLRTEAFF.

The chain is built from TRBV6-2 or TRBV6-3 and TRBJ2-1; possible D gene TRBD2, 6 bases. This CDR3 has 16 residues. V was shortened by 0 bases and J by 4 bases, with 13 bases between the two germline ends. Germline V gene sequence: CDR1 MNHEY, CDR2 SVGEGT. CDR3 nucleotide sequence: TGTGCCAGCAGTTACTCGGTCTTGGAGGGTTACAATGAGCAGTTCTTC. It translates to CASSYSVLEGYNEQFF.

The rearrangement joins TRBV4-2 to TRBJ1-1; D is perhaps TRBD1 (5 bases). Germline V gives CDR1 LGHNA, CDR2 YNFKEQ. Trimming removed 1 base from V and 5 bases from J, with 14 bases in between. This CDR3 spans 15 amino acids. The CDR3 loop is CASSQAEGRRTEAFF. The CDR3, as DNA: TGTGCCAGCAGCCAAGCTGAGGGGCGTAGGACTGAAGCTTTCTTT.

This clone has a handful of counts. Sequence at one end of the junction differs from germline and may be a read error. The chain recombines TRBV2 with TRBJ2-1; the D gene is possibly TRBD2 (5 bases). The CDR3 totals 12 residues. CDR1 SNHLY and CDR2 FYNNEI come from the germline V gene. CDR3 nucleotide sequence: TGTGCCAGCTGTGAGGGTGGCAATGAGCAGTTCTTC. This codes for CASCEGGNEQFF.

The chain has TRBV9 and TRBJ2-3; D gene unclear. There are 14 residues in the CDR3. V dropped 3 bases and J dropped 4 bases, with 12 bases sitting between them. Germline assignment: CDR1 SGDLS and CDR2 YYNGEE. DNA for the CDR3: TGTGCCAGCAGCGGCCTTGACGCGGCAGATACGCAGTATTTT. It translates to CASSGLDAADTQYF.

The CDR3 spells CASSRREGWGFF. The CDR3 region has the DNA TGTGCCAGCTCACGACGAGAAGGGTGGGGGTTCTTC. This chain uses TRBV18 with TRBJ2-1; D unclear. Germline V CDR1 and CDR2: KGHSH, LQKENI. This CDR3 region has 12 residues. The V end lost 4 bases, the J end lost 15 bases, and 16 bases lay between the germline ends.

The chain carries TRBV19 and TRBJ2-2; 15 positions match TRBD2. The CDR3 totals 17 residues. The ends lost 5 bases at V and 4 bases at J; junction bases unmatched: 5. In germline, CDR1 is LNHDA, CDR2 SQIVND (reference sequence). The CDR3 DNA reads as TGTGCCAGTAGTCGGACTAGCGGGAGGGCTGGCACCGGGGAGCTGTTTTTT. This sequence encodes CASSRTSGRAGTGELFF.

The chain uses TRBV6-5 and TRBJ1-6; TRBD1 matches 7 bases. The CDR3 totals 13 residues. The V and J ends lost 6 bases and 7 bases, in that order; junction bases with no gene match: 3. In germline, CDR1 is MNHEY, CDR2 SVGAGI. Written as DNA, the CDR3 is TGTGCCAGCAGCTCGGGACAGAATTCACCCCTCCACTTT. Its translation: CASSSGQNSPLHF.

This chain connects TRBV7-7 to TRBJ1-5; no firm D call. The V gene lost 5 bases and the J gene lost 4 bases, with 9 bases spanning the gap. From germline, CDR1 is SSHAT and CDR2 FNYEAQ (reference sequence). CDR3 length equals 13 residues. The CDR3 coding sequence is TGTGCCAGCAGCAAACGGGCAAATCAGCCCCAGCATTTT. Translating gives CASSKRANQPQHF.

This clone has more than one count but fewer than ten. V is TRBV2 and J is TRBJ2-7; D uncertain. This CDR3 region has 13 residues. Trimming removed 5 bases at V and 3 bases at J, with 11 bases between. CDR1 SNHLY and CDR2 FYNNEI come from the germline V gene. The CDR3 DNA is TGTGCCAGCAGTCTTCATACTGGCTACGAGCAGTACTTC. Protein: CASSLHTGYEQYF.

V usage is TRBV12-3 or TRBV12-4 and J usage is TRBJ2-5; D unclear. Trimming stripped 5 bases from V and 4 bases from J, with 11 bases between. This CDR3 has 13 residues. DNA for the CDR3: TGTGCCAGCAGTGACCATGGGGTAGAGACCCAGTACTTC. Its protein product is CASSDHGVETQYF.

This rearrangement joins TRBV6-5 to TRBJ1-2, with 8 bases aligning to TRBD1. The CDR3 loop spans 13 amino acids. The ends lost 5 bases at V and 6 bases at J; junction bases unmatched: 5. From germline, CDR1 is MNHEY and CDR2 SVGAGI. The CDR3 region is CASSRGQEDGYTF. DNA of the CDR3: TGTGCCAGCAGTAGGGGACAGGAAGATGGCTACACCTTC.

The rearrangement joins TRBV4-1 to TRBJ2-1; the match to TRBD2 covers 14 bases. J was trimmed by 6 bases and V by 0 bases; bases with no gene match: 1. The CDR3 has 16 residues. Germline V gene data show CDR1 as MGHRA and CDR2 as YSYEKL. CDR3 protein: CASSQDGLAGGNEQFF. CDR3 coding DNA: TGCGCCAGCAGCCAAGATGGACTAGCGGGAGGCAATGAGCAGTTCTTC.

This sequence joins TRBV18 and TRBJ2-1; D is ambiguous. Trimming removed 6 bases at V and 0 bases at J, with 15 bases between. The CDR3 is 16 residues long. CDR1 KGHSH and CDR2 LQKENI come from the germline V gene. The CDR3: CASSAPRGISYNEQFF. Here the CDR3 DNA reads TGTGCCAGCTCGGCACCACGAGGTATCTCCTACAATGAGCAGTTCTTC. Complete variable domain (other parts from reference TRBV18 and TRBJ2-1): NAGVMQNPRHLVRRRGQEARLRCSPMKGHSHVYWYRQLPEEGLKFMVYLQKENIIDESGMPKERFSAEFPKEGPSILRIQQVVRGDSAAYFCASSAPRGISYNEQFFGPGTRLTVL.

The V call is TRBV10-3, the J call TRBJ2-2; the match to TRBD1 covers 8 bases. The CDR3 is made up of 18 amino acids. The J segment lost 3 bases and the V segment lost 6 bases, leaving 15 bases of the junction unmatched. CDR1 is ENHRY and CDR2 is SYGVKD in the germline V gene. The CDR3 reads CAIRPYTGGPEDTGELFF. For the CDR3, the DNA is TGTGCCATCAGACCTTACACAGGGGGACCGGAGGACACCGGGGAGCTGTTTTTT.

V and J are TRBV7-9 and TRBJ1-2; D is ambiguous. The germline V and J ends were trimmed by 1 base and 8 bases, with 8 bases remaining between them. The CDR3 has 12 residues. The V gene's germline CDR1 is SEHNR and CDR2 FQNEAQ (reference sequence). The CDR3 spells CASSLDSGGYTF. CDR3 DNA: TGTGCCAGCAGCTTAGATTCGGGCGGCTACACCTTC. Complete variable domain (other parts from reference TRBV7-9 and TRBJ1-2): DTGVSQNPRHKITKRGQNVTFRCDPISEHNRLYWYRQTLGQGPEFLTYFQNEAQLEKSRLLSDRFSAERPKGSFSTLEIQRTEQGDSAMYLCASSLDSGGYTFGSGTRLTVV.

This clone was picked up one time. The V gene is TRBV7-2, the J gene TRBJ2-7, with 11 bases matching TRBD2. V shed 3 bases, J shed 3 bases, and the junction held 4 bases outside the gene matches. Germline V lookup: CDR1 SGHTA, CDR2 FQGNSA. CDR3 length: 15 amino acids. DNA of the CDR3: TGTGCCAGCAGCTTTGTCGGGACTAGCGGCTACGAGCAGTACTTC. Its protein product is CASSFVGTSGYEQYF. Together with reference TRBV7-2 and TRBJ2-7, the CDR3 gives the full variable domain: GAGVSQSPSNKVTEKGKDVELRCDPISGHTALYWYRQSLGQGLEFLIYFQGNSAPDKSGLPSDRFSAERTGGSVSTLTIQRTQQEDSAVYLCASSFVGTSGYEQYFGPGTRLTVT.

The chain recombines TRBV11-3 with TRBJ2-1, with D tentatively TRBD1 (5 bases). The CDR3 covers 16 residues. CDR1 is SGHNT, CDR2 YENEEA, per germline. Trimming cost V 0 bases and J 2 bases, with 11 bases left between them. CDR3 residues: CASSLELTATYNEQFF. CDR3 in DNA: TGTGCCAGCAGCTTAGAGTTGACAGCGACCTACAATGAGCAGTTCTTC.

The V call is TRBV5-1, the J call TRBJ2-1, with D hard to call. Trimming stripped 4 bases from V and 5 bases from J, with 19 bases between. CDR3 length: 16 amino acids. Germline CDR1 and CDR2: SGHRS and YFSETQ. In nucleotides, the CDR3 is TGCGCCAGCAGCCCGTCGACTGGGCACATACACAATGAGCAGTTCTTC. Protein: CASSPSTGHIHNEQFF.

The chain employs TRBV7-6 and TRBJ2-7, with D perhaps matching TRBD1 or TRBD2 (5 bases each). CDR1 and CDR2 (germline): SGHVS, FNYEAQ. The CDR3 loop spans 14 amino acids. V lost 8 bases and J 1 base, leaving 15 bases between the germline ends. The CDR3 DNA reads TGTGCCAGCGCCTCCGGGACGGGTTCCTACGAGCAGTACTTC. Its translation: CASASGTGSYEQYF.

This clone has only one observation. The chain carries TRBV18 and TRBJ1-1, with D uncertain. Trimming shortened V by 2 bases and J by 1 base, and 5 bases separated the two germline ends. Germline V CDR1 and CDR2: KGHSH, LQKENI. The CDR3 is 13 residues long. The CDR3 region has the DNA TGTGCCAGCTCACCAGGAACGAACACTGAAGCTTTCTTT. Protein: CASSPGTNTEAFF. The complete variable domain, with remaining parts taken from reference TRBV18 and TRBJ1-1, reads NAGVMQNPRHLVRRRGQEARLRCSPMKGHSHVYWYRQLPEEGLKFMVYLQKENIIDESGMPKERFSAEFPKEGPSILRIQQVVRGDSAAYFCASSPGTNTEAFFGQGTRLTVV.

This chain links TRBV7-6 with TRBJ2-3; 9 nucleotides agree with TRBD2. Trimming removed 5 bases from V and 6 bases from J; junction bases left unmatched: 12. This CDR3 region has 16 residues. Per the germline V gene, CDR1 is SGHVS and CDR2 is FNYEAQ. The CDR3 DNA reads TGTGCCAGCAGCATTCCGGGTAGCGGGAGCCCCGATACGCAGTATTTT. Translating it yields CASSIPGSGSPDTQYF.

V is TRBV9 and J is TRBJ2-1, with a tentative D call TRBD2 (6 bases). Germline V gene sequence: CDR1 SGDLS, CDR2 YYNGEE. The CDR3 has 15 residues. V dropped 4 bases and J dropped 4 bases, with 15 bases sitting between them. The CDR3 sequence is CASSYGTGEYNEQFF. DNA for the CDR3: TGTGCCAGCAGCTACGGGACTGGGGAATACAATGAGCAGTTCTTC.

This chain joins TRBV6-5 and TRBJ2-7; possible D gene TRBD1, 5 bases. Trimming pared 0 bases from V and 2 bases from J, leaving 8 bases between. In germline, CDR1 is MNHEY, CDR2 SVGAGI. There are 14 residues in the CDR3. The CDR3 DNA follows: TGTGCCAGCAGTTACTCCACAGGAACCTACGAGCAGTACTTC. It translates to CASSYSTGTYEQYF.

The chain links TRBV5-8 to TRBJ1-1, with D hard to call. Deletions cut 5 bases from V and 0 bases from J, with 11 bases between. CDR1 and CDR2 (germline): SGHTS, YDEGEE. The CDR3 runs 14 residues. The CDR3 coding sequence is TGTGCCAGCAGTCCACAGAGAATGAACACTGAAGCTTTCTTT. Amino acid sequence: CASSPQRMNTEAFF.